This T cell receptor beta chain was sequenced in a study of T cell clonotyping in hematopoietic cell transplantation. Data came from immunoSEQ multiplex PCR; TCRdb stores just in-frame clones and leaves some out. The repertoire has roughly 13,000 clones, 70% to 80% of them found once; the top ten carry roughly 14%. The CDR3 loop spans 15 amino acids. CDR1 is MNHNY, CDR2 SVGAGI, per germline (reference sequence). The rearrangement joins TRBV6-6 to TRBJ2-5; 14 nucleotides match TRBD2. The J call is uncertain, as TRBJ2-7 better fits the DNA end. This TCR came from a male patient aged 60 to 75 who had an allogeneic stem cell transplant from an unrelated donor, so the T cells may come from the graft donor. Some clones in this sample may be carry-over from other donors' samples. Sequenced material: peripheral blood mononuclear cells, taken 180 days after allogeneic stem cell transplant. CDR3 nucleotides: TGTGCCAGCAGCCTGGGACTAGCGGGAGCCTACGAGCAGTACTTC. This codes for CASSLGLAGAYEQYF.